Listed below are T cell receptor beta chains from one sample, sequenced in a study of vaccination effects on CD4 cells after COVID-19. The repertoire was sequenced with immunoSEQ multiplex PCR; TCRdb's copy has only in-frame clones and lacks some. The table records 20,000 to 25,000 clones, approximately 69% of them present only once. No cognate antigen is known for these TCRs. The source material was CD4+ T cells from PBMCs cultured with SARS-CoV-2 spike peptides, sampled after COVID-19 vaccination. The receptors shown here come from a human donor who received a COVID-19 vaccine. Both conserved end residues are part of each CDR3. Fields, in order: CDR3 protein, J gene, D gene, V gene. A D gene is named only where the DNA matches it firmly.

CASRRTGDSGNTIYF,TRBJ1-3,-,TRBV6-5
CAISGGLEAGSYQPQHF,TRBJ1-5,-,TRBV10-3
CATGPDYEQYF,TRBJ2-7,-,TRBV10-3
CASSLTGLYNEQFF,TRBJ2-1,-,TRBV7-9
CASSLPGGSETQYF,TRBJ2-5,TRBD2,TRBV3-1/TRBV3-2
CASSLATTEGEQFF,TRBJ2-1,-,TRBV5-1
CASSMGTSYNEKLFF,TRBJ1-4,-,TRBV19
CASSSGTDQKRGDEQFF,TRBJ2-1,-,TRBV7-8
CASSPRGGALSYEQYF,TRBJ2-7,-,TRBV18
CASSQISGLSFYEQYF,TRBJ2-7,-,TRBV11-2
CASSLAGDRGYTF,TRBJ1-2,-,TRBV12-3/TRBV12-4
CASSVGGPGRSGGYTF,TRBJ1-2,-,TRBV9
CASSLRRGTSDTQYF,TRBJ2-3,-,TRBV5-1
CASSESQGWHTQYF,TRBJ2-3,-,TRBV19
CSVGPAGNEQFF,TRBJ2-1,-,TRBV29-1
CASSLLDSNQPQHF,TRBJ1-5,-,TRBV27
CACSVGNYGYTF,TRBJ1-2,-,TRBV30
CTTSRPSGANVLTF,TRBJ2-6,-,TRBV30
CASSVDFARTDTQYF,TRBJ2-3,-,TRBV9
CASSTGYETQPQHF,TRBJ1-5,-,TRBV18
CASSLVSGGSTDTQYF,TRBJ2-3,TRBD2,TRBV5-1
CASSQDLNTEAFF,TRBJ1-1,-,TRBV18